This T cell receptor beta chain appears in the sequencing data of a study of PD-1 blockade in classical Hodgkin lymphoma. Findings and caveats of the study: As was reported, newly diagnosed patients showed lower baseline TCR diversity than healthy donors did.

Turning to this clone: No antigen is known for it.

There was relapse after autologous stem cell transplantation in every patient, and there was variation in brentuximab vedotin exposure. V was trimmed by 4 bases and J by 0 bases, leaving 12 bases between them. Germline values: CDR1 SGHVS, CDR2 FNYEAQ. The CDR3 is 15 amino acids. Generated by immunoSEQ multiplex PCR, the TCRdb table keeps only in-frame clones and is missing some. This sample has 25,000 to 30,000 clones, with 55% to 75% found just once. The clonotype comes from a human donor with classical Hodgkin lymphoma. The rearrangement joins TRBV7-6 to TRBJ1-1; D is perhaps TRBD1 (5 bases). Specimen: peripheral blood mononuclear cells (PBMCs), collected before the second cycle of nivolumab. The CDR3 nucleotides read TGTGCCAGCAGCTCTATGGGGCAGTTGAACACTGAAGCTTTCTTT. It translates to CASSSMGQLNTEAFF.